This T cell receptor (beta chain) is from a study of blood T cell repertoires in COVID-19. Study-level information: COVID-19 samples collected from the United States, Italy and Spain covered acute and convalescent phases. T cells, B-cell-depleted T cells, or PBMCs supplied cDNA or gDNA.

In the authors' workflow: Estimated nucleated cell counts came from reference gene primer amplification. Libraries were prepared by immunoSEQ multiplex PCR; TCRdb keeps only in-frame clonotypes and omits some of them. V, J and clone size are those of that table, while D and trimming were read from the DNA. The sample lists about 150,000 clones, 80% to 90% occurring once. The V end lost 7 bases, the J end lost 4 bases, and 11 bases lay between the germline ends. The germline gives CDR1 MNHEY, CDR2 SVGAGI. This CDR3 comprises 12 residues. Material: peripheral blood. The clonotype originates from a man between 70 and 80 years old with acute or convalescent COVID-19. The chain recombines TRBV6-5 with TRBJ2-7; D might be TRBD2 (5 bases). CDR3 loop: CASTNRGYEQYF. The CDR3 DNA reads TGTGCCAGCACTAACCGGGGATACGAGCAGTACTTC.